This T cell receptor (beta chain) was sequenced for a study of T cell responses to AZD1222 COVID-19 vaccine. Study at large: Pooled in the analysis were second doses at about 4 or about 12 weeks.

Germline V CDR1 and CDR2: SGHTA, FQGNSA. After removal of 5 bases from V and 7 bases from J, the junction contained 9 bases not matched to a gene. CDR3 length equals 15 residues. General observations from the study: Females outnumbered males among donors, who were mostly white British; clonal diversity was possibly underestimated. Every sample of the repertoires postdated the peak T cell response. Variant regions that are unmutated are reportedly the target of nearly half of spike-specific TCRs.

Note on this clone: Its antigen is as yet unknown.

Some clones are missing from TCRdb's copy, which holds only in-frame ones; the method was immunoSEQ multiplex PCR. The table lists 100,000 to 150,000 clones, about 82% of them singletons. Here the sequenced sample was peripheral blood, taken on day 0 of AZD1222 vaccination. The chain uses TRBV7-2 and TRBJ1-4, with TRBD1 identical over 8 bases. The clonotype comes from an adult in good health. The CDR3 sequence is CASSPQTGGGEKLFF. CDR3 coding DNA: TGTGCCAGCAGCCCCCAAACAGGGGGTGGTGAAAAACTGTTTTTT. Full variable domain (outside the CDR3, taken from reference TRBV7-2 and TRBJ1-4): GAGVSQSPSNKVTEKGKDVELRCDPISGHTALYWYRQSLGQGLEFLIYFQGNSAPDKSGLPSDRFSAERTGGSVSTLTIQRTQQEDSAVYLCASSPQTGGGEKLFFGSGTQLSVL.